A single sample gave rise to the 11 T cell receptor beta chains below, sequenced in a study of identical twins. TCRdb called the 5' RACE reads again in MiXCR, with one record for every CDR3 protein. The table shows 400,000 to 500,000 distinct CDR3 sequences, with 13% to 15% occurring only once. This sample was shared with a second study, whose subject was yellow fever vaccine responses in identical twins.

Sequenced input: CD4+ T cells sorted from blood. All receptors come from a woman under 30 in good health.

The J gene is TRBJ1-5, the V gene TRBV28; D call uncertain. Germline values: CDR1 MDHEN, CDR2 SYDVKM. The CDR3 spans 17 residues. V was shortened by 10 bases and J by 0 bases, with 22 bases between the two germline ends. The CDR3 loop reads CAIALKNIFYSNQPQHF. Here the CDR3 DNA reads TGTGCCATCGCCTTGAAGAATATCTTCTATAGCAATCAGCCCCAGCATTTT.

CDR3 loop: CASSLAGPLYEQYF. The CDR3 bases are TGTGCCAGCAGTTTAGCAGGCCCCTTGTACGAGCAGTACTTC. The chain carries TRBV28 and TRBJ2-7, with D unresolved. The CDR3 length is 14 residues. Trimming took 2 bases from V and 4 from J, leaving 12 bases between them. Germline V CDR1 and CDR2: MDHEN, SYDVKM.

Ten or more counts support this clonotype. The V call is TRBV3-1, the J call TRBJ1-5; D gene uncertain. Germline V lookup: CDR1 LGHDT, CDR2 YNNKEL (reference sequence). The ends were cut back, 3 bases at V and 1 base at J, with 7 bases in the middle. The CDR3 is 14 residues long. The CDR3 loop reads CASSQGRSNQPQHF. CDR3 nucleotide sequence: TGTGCCAGCAGCCAGGGGAGGAGCAATCAGCCCCAGCATTTT.

The CDR3 protein is CASSLRGGRLPEQFF. The CDR3, as DNA: TGTGCCAGCAGCTTACGTGGGGGGCGCTTACCTGAGCAGTTCTTC. J is TRBJ2-1 and V is TRBV7-3, with D perhaps matching TRBD1 or TRBD2 (6 bases each). The CDR3 totals 15 residues. Trimming stripped 2 bases from V and 9 bases from J, with 17 bases between. The germline gives CDR1 SGHTA, CDR2 FQGTGA.

This clonotype appeared a few times. The chain joins TRBV7-9 to TRBJ1-1; possible D gene TRBD1, 6 bases. From germline, CDR1 is SEHNR and CDR2 FQNEAQ (reference sequence). V was cut by 3 bases and J by 4 bases, with 12 bases left in between. The CDR3 contains 14 residues. In DNA form, the CDR3 reads TGTGCCAGCAGCTTTCAGGGGCAAGCCACTGAAGCTTTCTTT. It yields the protein CASSFQGQATEAFF.

This chain links TRBV10-3 with TRBJ2-5, with D maybe TRBD2 (5 bases). This CDR3 region has 13 residues. The V and J ends lost 10 bases and 3 bases respectively, with 15 bases between them. Germline V gene sequence: CDR1 ENHRY, CDR2 SYGVKD. DNA of the CDR3: TGTGCCAGTACTAAGGACTTGAAAGAGACCCAGTACTTC. Its translation is CASTKDLKETQYF.

Ten or more counts support this clonotype. This rearrangement joins TRBV12-3 or TRBV12-4 to TRBJ2-2, with D unclear. This CDR3 has 13 amino acids. Trimming took off 3 bases at V and 7 bases at J, with 9 bases between the two ends. The CDR3 region has the DNA TGTGCCAGCAGTTTCCTGTCTGGCGGGGAGCTGTTTTTT. Amino acid sequence: CASSFLSGGELFF.

Many counts were recorded for this clonotype. The chain has TRBV29-1 and TRBJ2-2; TRBD1 might be the D (5 bases). In germline, CDR1 is SQVTM, CDR2 ANQGSEA. The V and J ends lost 0 bases and 6 bases respectively, with 8 bases between them. The length of the CDR3 is 13 residues. The CDR3 loop reads CSVEDPGPGELFF. CDR3 coding DNA: TGCAGCGTTGAAGATCCAGGGCCCGGGGAGCTGTTTTTT.

About this clonotype itself: The germline gene is not matched at one end of the junction; a read error may be the cause. This chain uses TRBV5-1 with TRBJ2-2, with TRBD2 identical over 13 bases. Looked up from germline, CDR1 is SGHRS and CDR2 is YFSETQ. The CDR3 spans 16 residues. The CDR3 nucleotides read TGCGCTAGCAGCCCGGGACTAGCGGGGCACACCGGGGAGCTGTTTTTT. Amino acids: CASSPGLAGHTGELFF.

The chain combines TRBV4-2 with TRBJ2-2, with D uncertain. Germline V gives CDR1 LGHNA, CDR2 YNFKEQ. Trimming left V 5 bases short and J 3 bases short, with 10 bases between. CDR3 size: 14 residues. The CDR3 coding sequence is TGTGCCAGCAGCTTTGGACGGTACACCGGGGAGCTGTTTTTT. This codes for CASSFGRYTGELFF.

This clonotype was detected many times. The V and J genes are TRBV6-2 or TRBV6-3 and TRBJ2-5; perhaps TRBD2 as D (5 bases). The CDR3 loop spans 14 amino acids. The germline V and J ends were trimmed by 2 bases and 5 bases, with 12 bases remaining between them. CDR1 MNHEY and CDR2 SVGEGT come from the germline V gene. CDR3 in DNA: TGTGCCAGCAGTTACGTTCCGGGAAAGGAGACCCAGTACTTC. This sequence encodes CASSYVPGKETQYF.